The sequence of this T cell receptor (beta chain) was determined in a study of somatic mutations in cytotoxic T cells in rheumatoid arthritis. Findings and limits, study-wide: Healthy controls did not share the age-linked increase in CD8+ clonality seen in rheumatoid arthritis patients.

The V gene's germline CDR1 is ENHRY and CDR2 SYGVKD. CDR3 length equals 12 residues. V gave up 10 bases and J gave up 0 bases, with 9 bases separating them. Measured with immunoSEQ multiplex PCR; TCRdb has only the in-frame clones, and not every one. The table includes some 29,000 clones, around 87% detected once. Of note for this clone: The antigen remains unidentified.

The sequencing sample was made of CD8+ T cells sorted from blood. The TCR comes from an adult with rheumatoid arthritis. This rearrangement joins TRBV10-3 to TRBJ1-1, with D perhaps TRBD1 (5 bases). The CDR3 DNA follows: TGTGCCACCGGGACGGTGAACACTGAAGCTTTCTTT. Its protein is CATGTVNTEAFF.